This T cell receptor beta chain is drawn from a study of T cell clonotyping in hematopoietic cell transplantation. Repertoires were generated with immunoSEQ multiplex PCR, while TCRdb's copy carries only in-frame clones and drops some. Here the sample spans around 14,000 clones, around three fifths being singletons. Trimming removed 0 bases at V and 4 bases at J, with 18 bases between. Germline-derived CDR1 and CDR2 are MGHRA and YSYEKL. There are 18 residues in the CDR3. The genes are TRBV4-1 and TRBJ1-4; possible D gene TRBD1, 5 bases. The sequence was collected from a human donor who either received an allogeneic hematopoietic cell transplant for a myeloid malignancy or was a related donor (not recorded which). Some clones in this sample may be carry-over from other donors' samples. The sequencing sample was made of PBMCs. Written as DNA, the CDR3 is TGCGCCAGCAGCCAAGATAAGGCAGGGTTGGGCCTTAATGAAAAACTGTTTTTT. It translates to CASSQDKAGLGLNEKLFF.